Below are 5 T cell receptor beta chains sequenced from a single sample in a study of blood T cell repertoires in COVID-19. Some clones are missing from TCRdb's copy, which holds only in-frame ones; the method was immunoSEQ multiplex PCR. This sample has under 200,000 clones, with roughly 80% found just once. Sequenced: peripheral blood. Receptors were obtained from a woman of 80 years or more with acute or convalescent COVID-19.

The chain uses TRBV19 and TRBJ2-4, with unresolved D. V lost 3 bases to trimming and J lost 0 bases, with 9 bases between them. Germline CDR1 and CDR2: LNHDA and SQIVND (reference sequence). This CDR3 is built from 15 residues. CDR3 DNA sequence: TGTGCCAGTAGTATGGGCCCTACAGCCAAAAACATTCAGTACTTC. It codes for CASSMGPTAKNIQYF. Based on the CDR3 plus reference TRBV19 and TRBJ2-4, the full variable domain is DGGITQSPKYLFRKEGQNVTLSCEQNLNHDAMYWYRQDPGQGLRLIYYSQIVNDFQKGDIAEGYSVSREKKESFPLTVTSAQKNPTAFYLCASSMGPTAKNIQYFGAGTRLSVL.

The chain uses TRBV12-3 or TRBV12-4 and TRBJ2-7; the match to TRBD1 covers 9 bases. V trimming: 3 bases; J trimming: 6 bases; junction bases outside the gene matches: 3. The CDR3 covers 13 residues. The CDR3 region has the DNA TGTGCCAGCAGTTTCGGGACAGGGAGCGAGCAGTACTTC. It codes for CASSFGTGSEQYF.

V usage is TRBV30 and J usage is TRBJ2-3, with D perhaps matching TRBD1 (5 bases). This CDR3 has 13 amino acids. Looked up from germline, CDR1 is GTSNPN and CDR2 is SVGIG (reference sequence). V dropped 5 bases and J dropped 5 bases, with 14 bases sitting between them. Here the CDR3 reads CAWVQGPRDTQYF. In nucleotides, the CDR3 is TGTGCCTGGGTGCAGGGTCCCCGAGATACGCAGTATTTT.

The V call is TRBV29-1, the J call TRBJ1-2; 8 nucleotides match TRBD1. The V and J ends lost 6 bases and 6 bases, in that order; junction bases with no gene match: 6. This CDR3 comprises 12 residues. Germline values: CDR1 SQVTM, CDR2 ANQGSEA. CDR3 protein: CSVTGGIDGYTF. As DNA, the CDR3 is TGCAGCGTCACAGGGGGAATTGATGGCTACACCTTC.

This chain joins TRBV7-8 and TRBJ1-6; D not resolved. The CDR3 spans 13 residues. Trimming left V 8 bases short and J 7 bases short, with 12 bases between. Germline CDR1 SGHVS, CDR2 FQNEAQ. CDR3 in amino acids: CASGGSRNSPLHF. CDR3 in DNA: TGTGCCAGCGGTGGGAGCCGAAATTCACCCCTCCACTTT. The full variable domain, with the rest looked up from reference TRBV7-8 and TRBJ1-6, is GAGVSQSPRYKVAKRGQDVALRCDPISGHVSLFWYQQALGQGPEFLTYFQNEAQLDKSGLPSDRFFAERPEGSVSTLKIQRTQQEDSAVYLCASGGSRNSPLHFGNGTRLTVT.